This TCR beta chain was identified in a study of sequential checkpoint blockade in melanoma. Study-level information: Matched biopsies came pretreatment and at week 13 for twenty-two patients. The study, taken as a whole, reports: Mutational load did not correlate with tumor T-cell fraction or clonality.

V was pared by 3 bases and J by 8 bases, with 7 bases of the junction left unmatched. This CDR3 has 15 residues. Per germline, CDR1 SGDLS and CDR2 YYNGEE. The treatment here: randomized to nivolumab then ipilimumab (arm A) or the reverse (arm B). This clone is large. Its matching antigen is unknown. Sequencing was performed with immunoSEQ multiplex PCR; in TCRdb, only in-frame clones are kept and a portion is missing. The table records 350 to 500 clones, more than 15% of them present only once. The chain couples TRBV9 to TRBJ2-1, with 11 bases aligning to TRBD2. The sequence was collected from a human donor with melanoma. The sequencing used tumor tissue (inferred from file names), collected from a patient given nivolumab and ipilimumab in sequence. CDR3 region: CASSGTSGPSDEQFF. CDR3 nucleotides: TGTGCCAGCAGCGGGACTAGCGGGCCTTCGGATGAGCAGTTCTTC.